This TCR beta chain was found in a study of human T cells and chemical hapten exposure. The V gene lost 8 bases and the J gene lost 4 bases, with 14 bases spanning the gap. Looked up from germline, CDR1 is LNHDA and CDR2 is SQIVND (reference sequence). CDR3 length equals 13 residues. Study-wide results and limits: DPC sensitization did not alter TCRs above 1 in 1000 frequency. Counts of TCRs expanded at PT1 correlated positively with patch test score.

TCRdb re-called the RACE reads with MiXCR, one entry per CDR3 protein. Of roughly 380,000 distinct CDR3 sequences in the sample, roughly 5% were seen once. The time point: pre-sensitization, week 0. This sample's treatment: therapeutic diphenylcyclopropenone sensitization with weekly scalp DPC. This clonotype was recorded a few times. Its antigen remains unknown. This chain links TRBV19 with TRBJ1-2; D uncertain. The specimen comprised whole blood, sampled in connection with sensitization to the hapten diphenylcyclopropenone (DPC). This receptor was taken from a woman between 50 and 59 years old with alopecia areata. Some clones in this sample may be carry-over from other donors' samples. The CDR3 spells CASGYGPGYGYTF. Here the CDR3 DNA reads TGTGCCAGTGGCTACGGTCCGGGCTATGGCTACACCTTC.